This record concerns one T cell receptor beta chain sequence. Its target is not known. In germline, CDR1 is GTSNPN, CDR2 SVGIG (reference sequence). V lost 2 bases, J lost 7 bases, and 8 bases lay in between. The CDR3 is made up of 11 amino acids. The record originates from a study of T cell responses to AZD1222 COVID-19 vaccine. Findings of the study overall: All repertoire sampling was performed exclusively after the peak T cell response. The donor cohort was predominantly white British with a female majority, and clonal diversity may have been underestimated.

TCRdb's copy holds only in-frame clones and misses some; the assay was immunoSEQ multiplex PCR. The data hold 200,000 or so clones, with about nine tenths observed a single time. The source material was peripheral blood, sampled on day 0 of MenACWY control vaccination. The chain couples TRBV30 to TRBJ2-5; D call uncertain. The sequence came from an adult in good health. CDR3 sequence reads: CAWSSEGTQYF. The CDR3 coding sequence is TGTGCCTGGAGTTCGGAAGGGACCCAGTACTTC.